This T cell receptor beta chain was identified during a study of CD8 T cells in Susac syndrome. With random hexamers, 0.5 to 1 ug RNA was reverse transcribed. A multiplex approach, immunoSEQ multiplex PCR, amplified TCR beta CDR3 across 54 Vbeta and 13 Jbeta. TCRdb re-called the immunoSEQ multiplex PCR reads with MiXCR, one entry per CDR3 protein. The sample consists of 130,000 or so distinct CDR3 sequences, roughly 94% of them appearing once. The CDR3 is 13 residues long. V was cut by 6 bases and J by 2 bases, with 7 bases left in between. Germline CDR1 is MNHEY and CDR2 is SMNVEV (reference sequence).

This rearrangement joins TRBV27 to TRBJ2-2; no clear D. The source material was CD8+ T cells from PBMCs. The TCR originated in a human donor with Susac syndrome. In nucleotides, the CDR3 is TGTGCCAGCAGAACGGCAAACACCGGGGAGCTGTTTTTT. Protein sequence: CASRTANTGELFF.